This TCR beta chain was captured by sequencing in a study of blood T cell repertoires in COVID-19. At the level of the study: Nucleic acid was either cDNA or gDNA, and it came from T cells, B-cell-depleted T cells, or PBMCs.

Seattle cases were enrolled at active infection and followed longitudinally. Method: immunoSEQ multiplex PCR; TCRdb's copy keeps in-frame clones and lacks some. The table records around 130,000 clones, about 85% of them present only once. The material sequenced was peripheral blood. This TCR was recovered from a human donor with COVID-19, enrolled during active disease. The donor label of this sample is uncertain.

The CDR3 loop is CASSRDYGNSPLHF. In DNA, the CDR3 is TGTGCCAGCAGCAGGGACTACGGGAATTCACCCCTCCACTTT. The chain links TRBV6-4 to TRBJ1-6; tentative D call: TRBD1 (5 bases). Trimming shortened V by 6 bases and J by 7 bases, and 13 bases separated the two germline ends. This CDR3 region has 14 residues. CDR1 is MRHNA, CDR2 SNTAGT, per germline.